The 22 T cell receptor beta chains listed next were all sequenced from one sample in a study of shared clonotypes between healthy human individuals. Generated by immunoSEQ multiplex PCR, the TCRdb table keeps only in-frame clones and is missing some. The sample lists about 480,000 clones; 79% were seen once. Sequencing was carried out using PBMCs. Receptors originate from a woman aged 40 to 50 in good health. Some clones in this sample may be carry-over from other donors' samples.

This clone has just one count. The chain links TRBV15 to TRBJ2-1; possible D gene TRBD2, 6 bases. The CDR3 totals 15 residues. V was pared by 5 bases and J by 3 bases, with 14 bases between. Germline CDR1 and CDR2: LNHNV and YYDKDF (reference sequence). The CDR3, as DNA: TGTGCCACCAGCCGGCCCGGGAGCCTCTACAATGAGCAGTTCTTC. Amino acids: CATSRPGSLYNEQFF.

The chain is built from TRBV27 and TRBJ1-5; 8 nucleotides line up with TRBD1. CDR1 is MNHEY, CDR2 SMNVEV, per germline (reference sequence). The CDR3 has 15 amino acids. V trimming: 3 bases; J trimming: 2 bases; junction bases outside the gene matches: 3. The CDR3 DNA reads TGTGCCAGCAGTTTCCCAGGGGGCCGCAATCAGCCCCAGCATTTT. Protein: CASSFPGGRNQPQHF.

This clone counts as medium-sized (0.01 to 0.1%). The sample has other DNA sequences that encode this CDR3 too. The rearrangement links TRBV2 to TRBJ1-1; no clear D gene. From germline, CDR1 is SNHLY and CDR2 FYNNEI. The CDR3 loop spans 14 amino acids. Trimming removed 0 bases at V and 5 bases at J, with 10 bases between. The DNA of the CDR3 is TGTGCCAGCAGTGAAGCTGTAAAACTGACTGAAGCTTTCTTT. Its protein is CASSEAVKLTEAFF.

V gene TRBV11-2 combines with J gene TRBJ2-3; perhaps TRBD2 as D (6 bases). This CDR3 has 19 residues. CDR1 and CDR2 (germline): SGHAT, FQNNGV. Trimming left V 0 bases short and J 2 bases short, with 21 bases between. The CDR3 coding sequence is TGTGCCAGCAGCTTAGATAGCCGAATAATAGCGGACAACACAGATACGCAGTATTTT. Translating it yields CASSLDSRIIADNTDTQYF.

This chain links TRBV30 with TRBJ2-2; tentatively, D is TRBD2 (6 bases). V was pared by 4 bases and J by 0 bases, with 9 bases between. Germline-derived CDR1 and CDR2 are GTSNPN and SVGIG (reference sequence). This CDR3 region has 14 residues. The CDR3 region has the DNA TGTGCCTGGACCCGACTAGCGAACACCGGGGAGCTGTTTTTT. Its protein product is CAWTRLANTGELFF.

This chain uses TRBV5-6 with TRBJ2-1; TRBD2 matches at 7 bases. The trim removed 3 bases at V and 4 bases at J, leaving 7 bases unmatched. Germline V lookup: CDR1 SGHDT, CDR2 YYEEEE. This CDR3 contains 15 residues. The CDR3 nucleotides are TGTGCCAGCAGCTCCATGGGCGGGAGATACAATGAGCAGTTCTTC. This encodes CASSSMGGRYNEQFF. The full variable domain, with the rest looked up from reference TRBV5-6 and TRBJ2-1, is DAGVTQSPTHLIKTRGQQVTLRCSPKSGHDTVSWYQQALGQGPQFIFQYYEEEERQRGNFPDRFSGHQFPNYSSELNVNALLLGDSALYLCASSSMGGRYNEQFFGPGTRLTVL.

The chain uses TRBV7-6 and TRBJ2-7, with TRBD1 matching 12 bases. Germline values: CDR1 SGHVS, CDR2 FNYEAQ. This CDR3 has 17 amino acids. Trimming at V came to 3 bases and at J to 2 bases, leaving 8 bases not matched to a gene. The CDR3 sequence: CASSLGTGGRITYEQYF. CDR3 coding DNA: TGTGCCAGCAGCTTGGGGACAGGGGGCCGCATTACCTACGAGCAGTACTTC.

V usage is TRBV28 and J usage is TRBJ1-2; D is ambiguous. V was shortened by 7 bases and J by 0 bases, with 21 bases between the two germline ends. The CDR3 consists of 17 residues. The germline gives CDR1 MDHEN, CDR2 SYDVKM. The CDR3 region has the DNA TGTGCCAGCAACAAACCCCGGTCCGTCGTACCTAACTATGGCTACACCTTC. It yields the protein CASNKPRSVVPNYGYTF.

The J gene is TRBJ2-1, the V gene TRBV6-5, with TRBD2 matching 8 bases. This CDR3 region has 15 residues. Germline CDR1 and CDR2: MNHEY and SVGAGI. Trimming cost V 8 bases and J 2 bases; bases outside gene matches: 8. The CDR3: CASGRSGIAYNEQFF. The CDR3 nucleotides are TGTGCCAGCGGTCGTAGCGGGATTGCCTACAATGAGCAGTTCTTC.

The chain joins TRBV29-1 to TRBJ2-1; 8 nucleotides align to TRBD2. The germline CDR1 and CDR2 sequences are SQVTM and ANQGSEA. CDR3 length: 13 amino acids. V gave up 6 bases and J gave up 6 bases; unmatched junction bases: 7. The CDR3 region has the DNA TGCAGCGTGGGAACACTAGCGGCCAATGAGCAGTTCTTC. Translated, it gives CSVGTLAANEQFF.

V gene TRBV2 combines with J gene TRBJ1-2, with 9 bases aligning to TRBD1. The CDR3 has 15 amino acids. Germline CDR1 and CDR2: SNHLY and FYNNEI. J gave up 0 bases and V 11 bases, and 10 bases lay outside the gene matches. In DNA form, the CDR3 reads TGTGCCGGATTGCCGGGACAGGGTTCTAACTATGGCTACACCTTC. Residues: CAGLPGQGSNYGYTF.

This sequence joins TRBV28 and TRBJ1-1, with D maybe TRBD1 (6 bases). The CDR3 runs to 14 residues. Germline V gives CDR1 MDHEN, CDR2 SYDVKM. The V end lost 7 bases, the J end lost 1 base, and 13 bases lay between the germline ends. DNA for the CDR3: TGTGCCAGCACCTCGGGGGCGGAGAACACTGAAGCTTTCTTT. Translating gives CASTSGAENTEAFF.

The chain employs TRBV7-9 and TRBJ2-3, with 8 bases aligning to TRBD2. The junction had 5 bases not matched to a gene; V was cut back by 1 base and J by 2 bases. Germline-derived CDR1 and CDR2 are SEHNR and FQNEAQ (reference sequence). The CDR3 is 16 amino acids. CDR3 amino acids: CASSLGPAGATDTQYF. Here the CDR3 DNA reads TGTGCCAGCAGCTTAGGGCCAGCGGGAGCCACAGATACGCAGTATTTT. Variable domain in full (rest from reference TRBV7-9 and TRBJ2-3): DTGVSQNPRHKITKRGQNVTFRCDPISEHNRLYWYRQTLGQGPEFLTYFQNEAQLEKSRLLSDRFSAERPKGSFSTLEIQRTEQGDSAMYLCASSLGPAGATDTQYFGPGTRLTVL.

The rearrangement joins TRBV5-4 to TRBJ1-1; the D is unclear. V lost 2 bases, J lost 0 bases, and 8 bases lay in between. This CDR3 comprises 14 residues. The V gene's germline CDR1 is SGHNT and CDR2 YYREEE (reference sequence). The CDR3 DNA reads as TGTGCCAGCAGCTTCGGGATGTTGAACACTGAAGCTTTCTTT. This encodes CASSFGMLNTEAFF.

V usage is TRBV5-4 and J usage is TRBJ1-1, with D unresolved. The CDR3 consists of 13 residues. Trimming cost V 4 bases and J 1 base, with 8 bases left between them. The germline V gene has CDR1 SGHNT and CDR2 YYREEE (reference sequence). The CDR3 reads CASSESGNTEAFF. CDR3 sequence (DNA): TGTGCCAGCAGCGAATCGGGGAACACTGAAGCTTTCTTT. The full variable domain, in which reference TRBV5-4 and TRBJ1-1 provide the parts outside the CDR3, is ETGVTQSPTHLIKTRGQQVTLRCSSQSGHNTVSWYQQALGQGPQFIFQYYREEENGRGNFPPRFSGLQFPNYSSELNVNALELDDSALYLCASSESGNTEAFFGQGTRLTVV.

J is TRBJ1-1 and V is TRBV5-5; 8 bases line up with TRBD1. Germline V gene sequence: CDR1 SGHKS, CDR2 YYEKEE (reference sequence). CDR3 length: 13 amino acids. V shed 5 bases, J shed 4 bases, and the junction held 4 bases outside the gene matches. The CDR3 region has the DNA TGTGCCAGCAGTTCGACAGGGGCCACTGAAGCTTTCTTT. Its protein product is CASSSTGATEAFF.

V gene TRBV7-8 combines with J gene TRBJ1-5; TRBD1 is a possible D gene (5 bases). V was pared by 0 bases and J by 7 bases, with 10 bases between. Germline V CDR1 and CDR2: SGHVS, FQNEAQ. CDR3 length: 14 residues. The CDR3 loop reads CASSLASGGQPQHF. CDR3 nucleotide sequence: TGTGCCAGCAGCTTAGCAAGTGGGGGACAGCCCCAGCATTTT.

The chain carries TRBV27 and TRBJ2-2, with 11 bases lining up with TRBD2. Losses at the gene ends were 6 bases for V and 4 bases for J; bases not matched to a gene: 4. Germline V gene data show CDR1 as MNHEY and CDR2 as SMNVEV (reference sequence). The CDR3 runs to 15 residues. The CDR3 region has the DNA TGTGCCAGCAGCCGAGGGACTAGCGGCACCGGGGAGCTGTTTTTT. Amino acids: CASSRGTSGTGELFF.

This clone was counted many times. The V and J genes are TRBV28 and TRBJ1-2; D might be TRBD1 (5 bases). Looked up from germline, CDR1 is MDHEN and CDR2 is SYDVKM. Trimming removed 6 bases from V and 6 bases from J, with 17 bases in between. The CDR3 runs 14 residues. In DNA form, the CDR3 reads TGTGCCAGCAGGGGGGGACGGAGAGACGATGGCTACACCTTC. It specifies CASRGGRRDDGYTF.

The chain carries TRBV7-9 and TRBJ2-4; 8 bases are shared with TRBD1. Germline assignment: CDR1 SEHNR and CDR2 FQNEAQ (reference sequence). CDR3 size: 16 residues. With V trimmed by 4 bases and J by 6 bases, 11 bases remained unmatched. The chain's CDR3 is CASSSDRGPSGNIQYF. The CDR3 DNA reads TGTGCCAGCAGCTCCGACAGGGGACCATCAGGAAACATTCAGTACTTC.

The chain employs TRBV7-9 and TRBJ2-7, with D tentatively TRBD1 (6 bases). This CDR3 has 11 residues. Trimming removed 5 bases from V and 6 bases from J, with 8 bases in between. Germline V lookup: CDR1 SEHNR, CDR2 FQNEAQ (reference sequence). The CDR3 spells CASSPGVEQYF. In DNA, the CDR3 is TGTGCCAGCAGCCCAGGGGTCGAGCAGTACTTC. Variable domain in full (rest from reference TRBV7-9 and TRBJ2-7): DTGVSQNPRHKITKRGQNVTFRCDPISEHNRLYWYRQTLGQGPEFLTYFQNEAQLEKSRLLSDRFSAERPKGSFSTLEIQRTEQGDSAMYLCASSPGVEQYFGPGTRLTVT.

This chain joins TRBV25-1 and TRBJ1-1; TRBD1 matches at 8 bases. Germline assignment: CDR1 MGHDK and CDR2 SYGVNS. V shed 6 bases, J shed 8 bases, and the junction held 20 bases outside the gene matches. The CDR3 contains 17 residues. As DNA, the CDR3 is TGTGCCAGCAGGGACGAACTATCGGGACAACACAGGGGGGAAGCTTTCTTT. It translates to CASRDELSGQHRGEAFF.